This TCR beta chain was recovered during a study of T-cell reconstitution after alpha-beta-depleted transplantation in children. Unique molecular identifiers were incorporated when the TCRbeta library was constructed. TCRdb re-called the PCR reads with MiXCR, one entry per CDR3 protein. The repertoire holds about 610,000 distinct CDR3 sequences, roughly 27% seen once, with just over 35% in the top ten. Trimming left V 5 bases short and J 4 bases short, with 24 bases between. The CDR3 length is 17 residues. The V gene's germline CDR1 is DFQATT and CDR2 SNEGSKA (reference sequence). The rearrangement uses TRBV20-1 and TRBJ1-3; no definite D call. This sequence originates from a boy younger than two with Wiskott-Aldrich syndrome, due to receive a stem cell transplant. Material: PBMCs, obtained before TCRalphabeta/CD19-depleted stem cell transplant. This CDR3 reads CSAPGRLFPSTGNTIYF. The CDR3 DNA sequence: TGCAGTGCTCCGGGGAGGCTATTTCCCTCTACGGGAAACACCATATATTTT.